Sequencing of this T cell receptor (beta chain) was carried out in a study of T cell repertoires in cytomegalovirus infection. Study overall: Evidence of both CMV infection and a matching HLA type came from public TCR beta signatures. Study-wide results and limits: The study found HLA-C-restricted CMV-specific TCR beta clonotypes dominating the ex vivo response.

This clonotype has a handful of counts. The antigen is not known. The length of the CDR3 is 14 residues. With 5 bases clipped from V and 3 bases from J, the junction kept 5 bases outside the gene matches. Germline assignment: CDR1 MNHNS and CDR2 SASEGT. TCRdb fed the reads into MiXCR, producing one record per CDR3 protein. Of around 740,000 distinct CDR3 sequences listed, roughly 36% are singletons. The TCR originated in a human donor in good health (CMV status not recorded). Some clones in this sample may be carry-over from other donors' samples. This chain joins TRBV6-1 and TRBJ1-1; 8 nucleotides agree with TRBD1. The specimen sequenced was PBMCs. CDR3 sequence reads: CASSKQGADTEAFF. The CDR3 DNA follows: TGTGCCAGCAGTAAGCAGGGGGCCGACACTGAAGCTTTCTTT.